These 12 T cell receptor beta chains were all obtained from the same sample, sequenced in a study of blood T cell repertoires in COVID-19. The protocol was immunoSEQ multiplex PCR, while the TCRdb copy is restricted to in-frame clones and leaves out a portion. The top ten hold about 3.4% of the sample, which has tens of thousands of clones, 89% seen once. The specimen sequenced was peripheral blood. These receptors were obtained from a woman in her 70s with acute or convalescent COVID-19.

The V gene is TRBV10-2, the J gene TRBJ1-1, with 7 positions matching TRBD1. Germline CDR1 is WSHSY and CDR2 is SAAADI. Trimming cost V 0 bases and J 3 bases; bases outside gene matches: 7. The CDR3 loop spans 16 amino acids. The CDR3 DNA sequence: TGCGCCAGCAGTGAGTCGCCAGGGGGACCCGACACTGAAGCTTTCTTT. It yields the protein CASSESPGGPDTEAFF.

The chain employs TRBV27 and TRBJ1-5, with 12 bases that match TRBD1. This CDR3 is 19 amino acids long. The V segment lost 5 bases and the J segment 2 bases; nucleotides outside the gene matches: 13. Germline CDR1 reads MNHEY; CDR2 reads SMNVEV (reference sequence). For the CDR3, the DNA is TGTGCCAGCAGTCGTCCCGGGACAGGGGGCCAAAGCTGCAATCAGCCCCAGCATTTT. It is translated as CASSRPGTGGQSCNQPQHF.

The chain employs TRBV28 and TRBJ1-1; D call uncertain. Trimming stripped 8 bases from V and 6 bases from J, with 16 bases between. Germline V gene lookup returns CDR1 MDHEN and CDR2 SYDVKM. The CDR3 runs to 13 residues. The CDR3 DNA sequence: TGTGCCAGCGTTGTCGAGGTCGGGGCTGAAGCTTTCTTT. Its translation is CASVVEVGAEAFF.

The chain is built from TRBV3-1 (or the pseudogene TRBV3-2) and TRBJ1-1; D call uncertain. The CDR3 extends over 14 amino acids. V dropped 4 bases and J dropped 1 base, with 10 bases sitting between them. The germline gives CDR1 LGHDT, CDR2 YNNKEL (reference sequence). The CDR3 loop is CASSRSGENTEAFF. The CDR3 DNA is TGTGCCAGCAGCCGGAGTGGTGAGAACACTGAAGCTTTCTTT.

This chain uses TRBV15 with TRBJ2-7; 15 bases are a match to TRBD2. Losses at the gene ends were 1 base for V and 0 bases for J; bases not matched to a gene: 10. Germline V lookup: CDR1 LNHNV, CDR2 YYDKDF (reference sequence). The CDR3 covers 20 residues. The CDR3 is CATSRAHLGTSGRYSYEQYF. DNA for the CDR3: TGTGCCACCAGCAGAGCCCATCTAGGGACTAGCGGGAGGTACTCCTACGAGCAGTACTTC.

V gene TRBV3-1 (or the pseudogene TRBV3-2) combines with J gene TRBJ2-7; 9 bases line up with TRBD1. The V gene end was trimmed by 4 bases and the J gene end by 7 bases; junction bases not matched to a gene: 5. The CDR3 length is 13 residues. Per germline, CDR1 LGHDT and CDR2 YNNKEL (reference sequence). CDR3 DNA sequence: TGTGCCAGCAGCCGCGGGACAGGGAAGGAGCAGTACGTC. Its protein product is CASSRGTGKEQYV.

The chain recombines TRBV28 with TRBJ2-4; D is uncertain. V shed 8 bases and J shed 0 bases, with 14 bases lying between them. This CDR3 is 15 amino acids long. The germline V gene has CDR1 MDHEN and CDR2 SYDVKM. The CDR3 loop reads CASGSRRLAKNIQYF. CDR3 DNA: TGTGCCAGCGGCAGTCGTCGACTAGCCAAAAACATTCAGTACTTC. The variable domain in full, completed from reference TRBV28 and TRBJ2-4, reads DVKVTQSSRYLVKRTGEKVFLECVQDMDHENMFWYRQDPGLGLRLIYFSYDVKMKEKGDIPEGYSVSREKKERFSLILESASTNQTSMYLCASGSRRLAKNIQYFGAGTRLSVL.

This rearrangement joins TRBV11-2 to TRBJ2-3; D unresolved. This CDR3 has 15 amino acids. Trimming removed 1 base at V and 2 bases at J, with 10 bases between. Germline V gene data show CDR1 as SGHAT and CDR2 as FQNNGV. CDR3 DNA sequence: TGTGCCAGCAGCTTAGTCCCGGTAATCACAGATACGCAGTATTTT. Protein: CASSLVPVITDTQYF.

The V and J genes are TRBV19 and TRBJ1-4, with TRBD1 identical over 9 bases. The CDR3 totals 16 residues. V lost 4 bases and J lost 0; bases outside the gene matches: 3. Per the germline V gene, CDR1 is LNHDA and CDR2 is SQIVND (reference sequence). CDR3 sequence: CASSRGQGATNEKLFF. The CDR3 DNA is TGTGCCAGTAGTAGGGGACAGGGCGCAACTAATGAAAAACTGTTTTTT.

The CDR3 coding sequence is TGTGCCAGCAGTTACAACAGGGACACAGATACGCAGTATTTT. Its translation: CASSYNRDTDTQYF. The genes are TRBV6-5 and TRBJ2-3; tentatively, D is TRBD1 (6 bases). Germline assignment: CDR1 MNHEY and CDR2 SVGAGI. The CDR3 is 14 amino acids. Deletions cut 2 bases from V and 2 bases from J, with 8 bases between.

V usage is TRBV5-1 and J usage is TRBJ2-3; a weak D match, TRBD2 (5 bases). Germline V gives CDR1 SGHRS, CDR2 YFSETQ. Trimming stripped 6 bases from V and 2 bases from J, with 13 bases between. CDR3 size: 14 residues. The CDR3, as DNA: TGCGCCAGCAAGAGGGCGACCGCCACAGATACGCAGTATTTT. This gives the protein CASKRATATDTQYF. Full variable domain (outside the CDR3, taken from reference TRBV5-1 and TRBJ2-3): KAGVTQTPRYLIKTRGQQVTLSCSPISGHRSVSWYQQTPGQGLQFLFEYFSETQRNKGNFPGRFSGRQFSNSRSEMNVSTLELGDSALYLCASKRATATDTQYFGPGTRLTVL.

The rearrangement joins TRBV5-1 to TRBJ1-2; maybe TRBD1 (5 bases). Per the germline V gene, CDR1 is SGHRS and CDR2 is YFSETQ. Trimming shortened V by 4 bases and J by 4 bases, and 11 bases separated the two germline ends. CDR3 size: 13 residues. The CDR3 sequence is CASSPGGSYGYTF. The CDR3 DNA sequence: TGCGCCAGCAGCCCGGGGGGGTCCTATGGCTACACCTTC.